Sequencing of this T cell receptor (beta chain) was carried out in a study of blood T cell repertoires in COVID-19. The wider study: COVID-19 samples from acute and convalescent phases originated in the United States, Italy and Spain.

Methods used by the authors: Counts of nucleated cells, estimated from reference gene primer amplification, were obtained. Assay used: immunoSEQ multiplex PCR; TCRdb lists only in-frame clones, some missing. V and J calls and clone size are those listed in that table; D and trimming were worked out from the DNA. The data hold about 100,000 clones, with roughly 85% observed a single time. This CDR3 is 13 amino acids long. Two negative PCRs, clearance, or symptom resolution had been documented for recovered Cohort 3 donors. The receptor was isolated from a woman between 50 and 59 years old who had recovered from COVID-19. This chain links TRBV21-1 with TRBJ2-4; the table's TRBD2 call for D was not verified on the DNA. TRBV21-1 is flagged as a pseudogene. Sequenced input: PBMCs or T cells enriched from blood (not recorded which). CDR3 region: CASSKAEENIQYF. CDR3 nucleotides: TGTGCCAGCAGCAAAGCGGAGGAAAACATTCAGTACTTC.